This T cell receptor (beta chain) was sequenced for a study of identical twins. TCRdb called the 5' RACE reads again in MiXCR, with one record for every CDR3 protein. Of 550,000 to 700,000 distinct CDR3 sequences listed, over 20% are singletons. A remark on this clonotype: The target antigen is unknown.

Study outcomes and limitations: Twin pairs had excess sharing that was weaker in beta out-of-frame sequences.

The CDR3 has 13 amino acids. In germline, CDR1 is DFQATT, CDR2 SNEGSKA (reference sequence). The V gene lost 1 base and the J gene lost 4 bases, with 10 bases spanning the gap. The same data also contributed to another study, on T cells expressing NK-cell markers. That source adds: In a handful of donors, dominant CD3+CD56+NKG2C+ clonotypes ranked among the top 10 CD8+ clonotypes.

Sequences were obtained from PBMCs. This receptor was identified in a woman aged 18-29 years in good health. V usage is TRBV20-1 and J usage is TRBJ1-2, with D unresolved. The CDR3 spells CSARVGDLYGYTF. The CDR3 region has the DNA TGCAGTGCTAGAGTGGGCGACCTCTATGGCTACACCTTC.